The sequence of this TCR beta chain was determined in a study of T cell clusters in autoimmune cytopenias. One tube held mixed TRB-A and TRB-B primer pools for touch-down PCR. Reanalyzing the multiplex PCR reads, TCRdb keeps one entry per CDR3 protein, without DNA. This sample's table has about 15,000 distinct CDR3 sequences. Notes on this clonotype: What it binds is not known.

About 37,500 genome equivalents of blood DNA were amplified for TRB. Overall study results and limits: Healthy donors had roughly 3-fold more exclusive TRB clusters than active autoimmune hepatitis patients. TRB repertoire shifts in secondary cytopenia and chronic lymphocytic leukemia mostly reflected lymphoma, not autoimmunity.

Germline lookup yields CDR1 DFQATT and CDR2 SNEGSKA (reference sequence). This CDR3 is 14 amino acids long. Sequenced sample: peripheral blood. V and J are TRBV20-1 and TRBJ2-1; TCRdb gives TRBD2 as the D gene, but with no DNA this cannot be confirmed. This TCR was sampled from a human donor with an autoimmune cytopenia or autoimmune hepatitis (not recorded which). This CDR3 is CSARGRGAYNEQFF.